The T cell receptor (beta chain) under discussion was sequenced for a study of OX40 agonist ivuxolimab in advanced cancers. The protocol was immunoSEQ multiplex PCR, while the TCRdb copy is restricted to in-frame clones and leaves out a portion. The sample contains more than 30,000 clones, roughly 90% of which appear only once. The germline V gene encodes CDR1 MDHEN and CDR2 SYDVKM. V was cut by 5 bases and J by 6 bases, with 15 bases left in between. CDR3 length: 14 amino acids. This clone was recorded a few times. The sequence was collected from an adult with an advanced solid tumor such as melanoma, head and neck, liver or kidney cancer. The genes are TRBV28 and TRBJ2-3; D might be TRBD2 (7 bases). The sequencing here drew on CD4+ or CD8+ T cells sorted from blood, taken in a trial of the OX40 agonist ivuxolimab. The CDR3 sequence is CASSAPGGQDTQYF. CDR3 DNA: TGTGCCAGCAGTGCTCCCGGGGGGCAGGATACGCAGTATTTT. Variable domain in full (rest from reference TRBV28 and TRBJ2-3): DVKVTQSSRYLVKRTGEKVFLECVQDMDHENMFWYRQDPGLGLRLIYFSYDVKMKEKGDIPEGYSVSREKKERFSLILESASTNQTSMYLCASSAPGGQDTQYFGPGTRLTVL.